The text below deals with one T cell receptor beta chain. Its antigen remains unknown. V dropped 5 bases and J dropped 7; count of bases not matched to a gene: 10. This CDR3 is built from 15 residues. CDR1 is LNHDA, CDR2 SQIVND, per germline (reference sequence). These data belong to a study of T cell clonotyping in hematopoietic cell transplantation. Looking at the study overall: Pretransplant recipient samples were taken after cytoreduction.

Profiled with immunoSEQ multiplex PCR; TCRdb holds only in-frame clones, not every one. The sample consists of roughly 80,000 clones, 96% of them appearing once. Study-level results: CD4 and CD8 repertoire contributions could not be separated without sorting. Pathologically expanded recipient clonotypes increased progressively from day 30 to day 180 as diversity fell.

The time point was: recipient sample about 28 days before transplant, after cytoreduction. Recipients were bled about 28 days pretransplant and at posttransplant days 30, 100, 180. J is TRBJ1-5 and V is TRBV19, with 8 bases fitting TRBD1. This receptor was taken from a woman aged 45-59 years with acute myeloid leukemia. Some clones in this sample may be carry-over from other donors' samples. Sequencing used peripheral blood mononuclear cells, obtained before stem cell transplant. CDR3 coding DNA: TGTGCCAGTAGTTTCCAGGACAGGGCAGGGCAGCCCCAGCATTTT. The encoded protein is CASSFQDRAGQPQHF.